The clone carrying this T cell receptor (beta chain) was counted ten times or more. Its antigen is as yet unknown. With V trimmed by 4 bases and J by 1 base, 8 bases remained unmatched. The CDR3 is made up of 16 amino acids. Germline assignment: CDR1 MNHNS and CDR2 SASEGT. These data originate in a study of glioma-infiltrating T cells. General study points: Gliomas, especially low-grade, showed above-expected tissue-blood divergence; non-neoplastic patients showed below.

TCR alpha and beta CDR3 regions were amplified from RNA using iRepertoire nested multiplex PCR. TCRdb re-called the multiplex PCR reads with MiXCR, one entry per CDR3 protein. The table shows over 70,000 distinct CDR3 sequences, with around a quarter occurring only once. The sample comprised glioma tissue, nonneoplastic brain tissue, or PBMCs (not recorded which). V is TRBV6-1 and J is TRBJ2-7; 9 bases are a match to TRBD2. This sequence was found in a human donor with low-grade glioma or glioblastoma, undergoing nonglioma brain surgery, or in good health (not recorded which). The CDR3 loop is CASSGIGLASSYEQYF. CDR3 in DNA: TGTGCCAGCAGTGGGATCGGACTAGCGTCTTCCTACGAGCAGTACTTC.